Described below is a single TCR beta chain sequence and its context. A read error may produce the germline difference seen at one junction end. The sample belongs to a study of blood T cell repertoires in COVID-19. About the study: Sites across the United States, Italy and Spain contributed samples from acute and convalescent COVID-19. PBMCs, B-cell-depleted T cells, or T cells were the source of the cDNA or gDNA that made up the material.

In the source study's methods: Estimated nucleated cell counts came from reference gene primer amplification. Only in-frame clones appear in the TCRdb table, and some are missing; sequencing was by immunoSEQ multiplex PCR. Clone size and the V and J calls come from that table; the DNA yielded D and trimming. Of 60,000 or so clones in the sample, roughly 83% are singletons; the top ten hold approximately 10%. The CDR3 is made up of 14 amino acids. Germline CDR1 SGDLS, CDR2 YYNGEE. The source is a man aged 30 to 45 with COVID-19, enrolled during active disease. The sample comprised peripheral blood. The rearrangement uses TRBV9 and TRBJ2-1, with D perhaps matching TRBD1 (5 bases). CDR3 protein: CASSARTTDNGQFF. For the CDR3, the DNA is TGTGCCAGCAGCGCCCGGACGACAGACAATGGGCAGTTCTTC.